The 23 T cell receptor beta chains below all came from one sample that was sequenced in a study of blood T cell repertoires in COVID-19. Profiling relied on immunoSEQ multiplex PCR, and the TCRdb table lists in-frame clones only, not all of them. The sample holds some 490,000 clones; around nine tenths are singletons and the top ten take more than 7.5%. The sample was PBMCs or T cells enriched from blood (not recorded which). These receptors were taken from a woman aged 60-75 years who had recovered from COVID-19.

Of note for this clone: At the DNA level, this CDR3 is encoded by other sequences in the same sample as well. The V and J genes are TRBV2 and TRBJ2-4; 8 bases map to TRBD1. CDR3 size: 15 residues. Germline values: CDR1 SNHLY, CDR2 FYNNEI. Trimming took 4 bases from V and 0 from J; bases not matched to a gene: 2. CDR3 loop: CASSAGGLAKNIQYF. The CDR3 DNA follows: TGTGCCAGCAGTGCAGGGGGCCTAGCCAAAAACATTCAGTACTTC.

The chain carries TRBV5-1 and TRBJ2-1, with a tentative D call TRBD2 (6 bases). This CDR3 is 14 amino acids long. Germline V CDR1 and CDR2: SGHRS, YFSETQ. V was pared by 4 bases and J by 3 bases, with 11 bases between. In DNA, the CDR3 is TGCGCCAGCAGCACCGGGACTGTCTACAATGAGCAGTTCTTC. It specifies CASSTGTVYNEQFF.

The chain employs TRBV5-1 and TRBJ1-1; 7 bases are a match to TRBD1. Trimming at V came to 6 bases and at J to 7 bases, leaving 3 bases not matched to a gene. The germline V gene has CDR1 SGHRS and CDR2 YFSETQ. The CDR3 has 11 amino acids. The CDR3 DNA reads TGCGCCAGCACCAGGGGGAGTGAAGCTTTCTTT. This translates into CASTRGSEAFF.

The genes are TRBV5-1 and TRBJ2-3; unclear D gene. The CDR3 has 14 residues. Trimming cost V 0 bases and J 5 bases, with 10 bases left between them. Per germline, CDR1 SGHRS and CDR2 YFSETQ. The CDR3 spells CASSLAVGKDTQYF. The CDR3 coding sequence is TGCGCCAGCAGCTTGGCCGTCGGTAAAGATACGCAGTATTTT.

This chain uses TRBV9 with TRBJ2-5; 9 bases match TRBD1. The CDR3 extends over 16 amino acids. The V segment lost 1 base and the J segment 2 bases; nucleotides outside the gene matches: 6. Germline V CDR1 and CDR2: SGDLS, YYNGEE. The CDR3 reads CASSVSTGGLQETQYF. CDR3 in DNA: TGTGCCAGCAGCGTATCCACAGGGGGCTTACAAGAGACCCAGTACTTC.

The V gene is TRBV18, the J gene TRBJ2-1, with D possibly being TRBD1 (6 bases). The V end was cut by 2 bases, the J end by 6 bases, with 8 bases between. This CDR3 region has 13 residues. Germline assignment: CDR1 KGHSH and CDR2 LQKENI. The CDR3 sequence: CASSPEDSNEQFF. DNA for the CDR3: TGTGCCAGCTCACCAGAGGACAGCAATGAGCAGTTCTTC.

This chain joins TRBV6-1 and TRBJ1-2, with 7 bases lining up with TRBD1. The CDR3 is 14 amino acids. Germline CDR1 reads MNHNS; CDR2 reads SASEGT. After removal of 2 bases from V and 4 bases from J, the junction contained 4 bases not matched to a gene. The CDR3 coding sequence is TGTGCCAGCAGTGAAAGGGCAGGGGGCTATGGCTACACCTTC. Translated: CASSERAGGYGYTF.

The chain joins TRBV6-5 to TRBJ1-1, with 8 bases identical to TRBD1. The ends lost 6 bases at V and 5 bases at J; junction bases unmatched: 5. The germline gives CDR1 MNHEY, CDR2 SVGAGI. CDR3 size: 13 residues. The CDR3 here is CASSTGGSTEAFF. CDR3 nucleotide sequence: TGTGCCAGCAGCACAGGGGGGAGTACTGAAGCTTTCTTT.

The J gene is TRBJ2-7, the V gene TRBV11-3; TRBD1 aligns across 10 bases. The CDR3 has 15 amino acids. Germline CDR1 is SGHNT and CDR2 is YENEEA. Trimming at V came to 0 bases and at J to 8 bases, leaving 7 bases not matched to a gene. Written as DNA, the CDR3 is TGTGCCAGCAGCTTAGACCGGGACAGGGGAAGGAAGCAGTACGTC. It translates to CASSLDRDRGRKQYV.

The genes are TRBV6-5 and TRBJ1-4; TRBD1 matches at 11 bases. J was trimmed by 7 bases and V by 8 bases; bases with no gene match: 6. Germline lookup yields CDR1 MNHEY and CDR2 SVGAGI. CDR3 length equals 14 residues. CDR3 region: CASSPGTGGEKLFF. The CDR3 region has the DNA TGTGCCAGCTCCCCCGGGACAGGGGGTGAAAAACTGTTTTTT.

V usage is TRBV12-5 and J usage is TRBJ2-1, with a weak D call TRBD2 (5 bases). Per the germline V gene, CDR1 is LGHNT and CDR2 is FRNRAP. Trimming removed 2 bases from V and 9 bases from J, with 11 bases in between. This CDR3 has 13 residues. The CDR3 DNA follows: TGTGCTAGTGGTTTGATTCCGGAGGCTGAGCAGTTCTTC. This encodes CASGLIPEAEQFF.

The chain joins TRBV7-9 to TRBJ2-2; D is ambiguous. Trimming took off 6 bases at V and 4 bases at J, with 15 bases between the two ends. From germline, CDR1 is SEHNR and CDR2 FQNEAQ (reference sequence). This CDR3 has 15 residues. This chain's CDR3 is CASSPPTSSTGELFF. The CDR3 bases are TGTGCCAGCAGTCCCCCCACGAGCTCCACCGGGGAGCTGTTTTTT.

The gene calls are TRBV24-1 and TRBJ2-3; 7 bases align to TRBD1. Per the germline V gene, CDR1 is KGHDR and CDR2 is SFDVKD. V dropped 4 bases and J dropped 8; count of bases not matched to a gene: 8. The CDR3 runs to 14 residues. CDR3 coding DNA: TGTGCCACCAGTGAGGGGACAGCTCTGGGTACGCAGTATTTT. The encoded protein is CATSEGTALGTQYF.

This sequence joins TRBV5-4 and TRBJ2-5; the match to TRBD2 covers 11 bases. The CDR3 runs to 17 residues. Germline V gene data show CDR1 as SGHNT and CDR2 as YYREEE (reference sequence). Unmatched junction bases numbered 11, after V lost 3 bases and J lost 4 bases. CDR3 loop: CASSSGTSGREGETQYF. As DNA, the CDR3 is TGTGCCAGCAGCTCGGGGACTAGCGGACGAGAGGGAGAGACCCAGTACTTC.

This sequence joins TRBV19 and TRBJ2-7; possible D gene TRBD1, 6 bases. Looked up from germline, CDR1 is LNHDA and CDR2 is SQIVND (reference sequence). Trimming removed 0 bases at V and 2 bases at J, with 8 bases between. The CDR3 is 14 residues long. The CDR3 DNA follows: TGTGCCAGTAGTATAGACAGGGGAACCTACGAGCAGTACTTC. Translating it yields CASSIDRGTYEQYF.

V gene TRBV4-1 combines with J gene TRBJ1-5; 7 nucleotides line up with TRBD1. Germline CDR1 reads MGHRA; CDR2 reads YSYEKL. The trim removed 5 bases at V and 6 bases at J, leaving 4 bases unmatched. The CDR3 runs to 13 residues. CDR3 region: CASSDREAQPQHF. In DNA form, the CDR3 reads TGCGCCAGCAGCGACAGGGAGGCTCAGCCCCAGCATTTT.

This clone showed up just a few times. The chain is built from TRBV10-2 and TRBJ1-5; TRBD1 is a possible D gene (6 bases). The CDR3 has 15 amino acids. Germline-derived CDR1 and CDR2 are WSHSY and SAAADI. V gave up 4 bases and J gave up 0 bases, with 10 bases separating them. The chain's CDR3 is CASSAGTPSNQPQHF. The CDR3 nucleotides are TGCGCCAGCAGTGCGGGGACACCTAGCAATCAGCCCCAGCATTTT.

This clone has just one count. The chain couples TRBV7-9 to TRBJ2-7; D is possibly TRBD2 (6 bases). Germline CDR1 is SEHNR and CDR2 is FQNEAQ (reference sequence). The CDR3 totals 12 residues. V shed 6 bases and J shed 5 bases, with 11 bases lying between them. As DNA, the CDR3 is TGTGCCAGCAGTAGAGGCGGGGACGAGCAGTACTTC. It translates to CASSRGGDEQYF.

The CDR3 spells CASSQVRGGYTF. CDR3 sequence (DNA): TGCGCCAGCAGCCAAGTCCGGGGGGGCTACACCTTC. V gene TRBV4-1 combines with J gene TRBJ1-2, with D tentatively TRBD1 (5 bases). V lost 1 base and J lost 8, with 8 bases in between. CDR1 is MGHRA and CDR2 is YSYEKL in the germline V gene. The CDR3 is 12 residues long.

The CDR3 spells CASSYPFGRGGVRNSPLHF. DNA of the CDR3: TGTGCCAGCAGTTACCCCTTCGGGAGAGGGGGGGTAAGGAATTCACCCCTCCACTTT. The chain links TRBV6-2 or TRBV6-3 to TRBJ1-6; D might be TRBD1 (6 bases). The CDR3 extends over 19 amino acids. Germline V gives CDR1 MNHEY, CDR2 SVGEGT. Between the trimmed V and J ends, which lost 2 bases and 7 bases, there was a span of 24 bases.

This clone has a single count. The chain is built from TRBV18 and TRBJ2-5; weak D call: TRBD2 (5 bases). The CDR3 covers 12 residues. From germline, CDR1 is KGHSH and CDR2 LQKENI. The V end was cut by 2 bases, the J end by 5 bases, with 6 bases between. The CDR3 DNA is TGTGCCAGCTCACCAACGGGGGAGACCCAGTACTTC. Its translation: CASSPTGETQYF.

The genes are TRBV3-1 (or the pseudogene TRBV3-2) and TRBJ1-1, with 7 bases matching TRBD1. V was pared by 6 bases and J by 4 bases, with 11 bases of the junction left unmatched. CDR1 is LGHDT and CDR2 is YNNKEL in the germline V gene (reference sequence). The CDR3 is 15 residues long. CDR3 nucleotides: TGTGCCAGCAGGCGCTCCGGGACAGAAGTCACTGAAGCTTTCTTT. It encodes CASRRSGTEVTEAFF.

J is TRBJ1-1 and V is TRBV6-5, with D maybe TRBD1 (5 bases). Germline CDR1 and CDR2: MNHEY and SVGAGI. This CDR3 is 13 amino acids long. Trimming took off 9 bases at V and 1 base at J, with 12 bases between the two ends. The CDR3 DNA reads TGTGCCAGTTCGACAGTCACGAACACTGAAGCTTTCTTT. Protein product: CASSTVTNTEAFF.